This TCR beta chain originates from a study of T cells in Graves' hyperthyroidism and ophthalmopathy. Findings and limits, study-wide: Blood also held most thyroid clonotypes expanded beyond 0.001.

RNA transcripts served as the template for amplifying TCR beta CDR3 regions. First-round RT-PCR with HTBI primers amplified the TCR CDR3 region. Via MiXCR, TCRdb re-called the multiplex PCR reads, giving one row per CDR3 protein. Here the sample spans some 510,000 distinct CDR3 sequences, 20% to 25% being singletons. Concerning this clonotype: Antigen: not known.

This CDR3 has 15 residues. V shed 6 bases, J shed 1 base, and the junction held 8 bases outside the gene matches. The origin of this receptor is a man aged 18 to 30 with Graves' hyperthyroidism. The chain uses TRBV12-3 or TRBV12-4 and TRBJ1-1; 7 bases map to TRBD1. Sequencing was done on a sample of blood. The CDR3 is CASRETGFTNTEAFF. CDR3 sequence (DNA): TGTGCCAGCAGGGAGACAGGGTTCACGAACACTGAAGCTTTCTTT.